This T cell receptor (beta chain) was sequenced for a study of vaccination effects on CD4 cells after COVID-19. At the level of the study: Antigen-specific CD4+ T cells expanded by the ViraFEST assay with viral peptide pools were then sequenced. Following the second dose by a median of 72 days, the post-vaccine samples were obtained.

The study's findings and limits: Convalescent patients in the study were few, and early post-infection timepoints were absent. Clones induced by infection and by vaccine showed marked clonal contraction late after vaccination.

About this clone: Its antigen is as yet unknown.

The CDR3 covers 15 residues. Germline assignment: CDR1 SEHNR and CDR2 FQNEAQ (reference sequence). Between the trimmed V and J ends, which lost 2 bases and 0 bases, there was a span of 8 bases. Here immunoSEQ multiplex PCR was the method, and the copy in TCRdb shows in-frame clones only, minus some. The sample has 25,000 to 35,000 clones; 74% are singletons. Subsequent to roughly 9 days of culture, CD4+ T cells were isolated. Each participant was administered two doses of either the BNT162b2 or the mRNA-1273 vaccine. This material consisted of CD4+ T cells from PBMCs cultured without peptide, taken after COVID-19 vaccination. This chain joins TRBV7-9 and TRBJ2-1, with TRBD1 as a possible D gene (6 bases). The receptor's source is a human donor who received a COVID-19 vaccine. CDR3: CASSLRGSSYNEQFF. The CDR3 DNA follows: TGTGCCAGCAGCTTAAGGGGGAGCTCCTACAATGAGCAGTTCTTC.